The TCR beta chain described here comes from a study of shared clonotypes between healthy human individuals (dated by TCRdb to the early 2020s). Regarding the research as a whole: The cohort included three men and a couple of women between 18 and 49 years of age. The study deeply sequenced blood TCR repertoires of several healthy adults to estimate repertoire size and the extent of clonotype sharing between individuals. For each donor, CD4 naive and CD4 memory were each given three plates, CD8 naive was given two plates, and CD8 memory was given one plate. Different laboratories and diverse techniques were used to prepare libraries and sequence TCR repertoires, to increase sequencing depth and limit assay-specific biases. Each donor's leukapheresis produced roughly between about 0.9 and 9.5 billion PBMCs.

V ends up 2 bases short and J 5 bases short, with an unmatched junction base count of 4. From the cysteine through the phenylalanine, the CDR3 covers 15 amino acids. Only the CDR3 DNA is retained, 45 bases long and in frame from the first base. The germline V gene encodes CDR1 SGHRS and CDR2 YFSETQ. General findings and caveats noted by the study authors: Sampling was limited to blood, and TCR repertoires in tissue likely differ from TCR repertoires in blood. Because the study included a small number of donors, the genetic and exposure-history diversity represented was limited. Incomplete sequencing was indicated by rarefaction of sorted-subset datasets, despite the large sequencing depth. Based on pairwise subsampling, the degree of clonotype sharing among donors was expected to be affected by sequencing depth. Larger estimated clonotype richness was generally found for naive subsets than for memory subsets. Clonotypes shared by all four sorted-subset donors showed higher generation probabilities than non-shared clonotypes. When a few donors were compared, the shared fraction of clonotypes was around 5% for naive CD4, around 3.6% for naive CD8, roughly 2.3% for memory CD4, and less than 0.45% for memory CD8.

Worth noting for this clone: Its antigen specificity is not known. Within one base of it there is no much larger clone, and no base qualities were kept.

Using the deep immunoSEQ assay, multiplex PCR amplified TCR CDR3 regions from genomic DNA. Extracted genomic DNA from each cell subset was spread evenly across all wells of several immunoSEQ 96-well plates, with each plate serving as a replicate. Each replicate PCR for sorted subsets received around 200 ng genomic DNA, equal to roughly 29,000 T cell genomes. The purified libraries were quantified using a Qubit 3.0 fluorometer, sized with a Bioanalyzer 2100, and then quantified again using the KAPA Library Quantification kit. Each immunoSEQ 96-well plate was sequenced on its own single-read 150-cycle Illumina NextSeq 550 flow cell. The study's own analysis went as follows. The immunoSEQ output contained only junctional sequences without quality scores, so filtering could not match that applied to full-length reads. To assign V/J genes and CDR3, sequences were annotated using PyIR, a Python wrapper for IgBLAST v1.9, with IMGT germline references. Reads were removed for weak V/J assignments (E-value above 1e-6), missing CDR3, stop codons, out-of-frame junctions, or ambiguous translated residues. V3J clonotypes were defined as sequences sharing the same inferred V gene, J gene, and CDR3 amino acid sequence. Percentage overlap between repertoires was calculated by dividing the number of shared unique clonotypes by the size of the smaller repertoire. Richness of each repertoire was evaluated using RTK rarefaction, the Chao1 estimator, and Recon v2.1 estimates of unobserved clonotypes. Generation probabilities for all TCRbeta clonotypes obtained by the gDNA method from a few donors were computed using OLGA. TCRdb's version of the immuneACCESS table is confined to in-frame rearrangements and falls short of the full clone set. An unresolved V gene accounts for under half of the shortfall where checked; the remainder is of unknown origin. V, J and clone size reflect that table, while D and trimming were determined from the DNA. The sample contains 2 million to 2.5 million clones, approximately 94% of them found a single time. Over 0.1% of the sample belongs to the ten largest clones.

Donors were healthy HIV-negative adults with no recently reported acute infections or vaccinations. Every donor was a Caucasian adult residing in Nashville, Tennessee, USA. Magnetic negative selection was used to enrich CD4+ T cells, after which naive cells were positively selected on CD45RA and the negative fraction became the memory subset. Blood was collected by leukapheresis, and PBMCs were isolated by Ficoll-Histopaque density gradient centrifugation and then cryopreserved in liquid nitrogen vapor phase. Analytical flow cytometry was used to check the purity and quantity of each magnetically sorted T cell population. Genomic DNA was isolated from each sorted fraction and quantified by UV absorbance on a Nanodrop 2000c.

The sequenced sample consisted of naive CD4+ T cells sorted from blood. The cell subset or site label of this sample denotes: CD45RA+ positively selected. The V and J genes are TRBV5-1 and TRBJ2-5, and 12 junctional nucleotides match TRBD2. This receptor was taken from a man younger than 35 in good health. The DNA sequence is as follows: TGCGCCAGCAGCTTCACTAGCGGGGGGCCCGAGACCCAGTACTTC. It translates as CASSFTSGGPETQYF.